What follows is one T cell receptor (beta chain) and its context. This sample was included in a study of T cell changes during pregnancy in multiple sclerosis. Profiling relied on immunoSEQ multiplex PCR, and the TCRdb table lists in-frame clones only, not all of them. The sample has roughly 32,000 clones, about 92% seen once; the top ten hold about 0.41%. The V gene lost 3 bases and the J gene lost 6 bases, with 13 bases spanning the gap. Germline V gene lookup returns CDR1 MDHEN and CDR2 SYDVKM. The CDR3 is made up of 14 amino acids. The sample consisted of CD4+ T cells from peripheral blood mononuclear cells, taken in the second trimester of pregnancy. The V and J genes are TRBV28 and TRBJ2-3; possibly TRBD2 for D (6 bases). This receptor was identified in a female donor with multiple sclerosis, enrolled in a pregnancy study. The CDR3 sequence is CASSLTLATDTQYF. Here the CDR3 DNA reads TGTGCCAGCAGTTTGACACTAGCAACGGATACGCAGTATTTT.